This TCR beta chain was documented in a study of T cells in Graves' hyperthyroidism and ophthalmopathy. Study-wide context: Blood was drawn when the patient was first diagnosed and still untreated. General observations from the study: Ophthalmopathy and stable hyperthyroidism were told apart by a 13 V-J model.

RNA transcripts gave rise to amplified TCR beta CDR3 regions. The TCR CDR3 first-round RT-PCR relied on the HTBI primer set. Using its own MiXCR run on the multiplex PCR reads, TCRdb lists one record per CDR3 protein. The sample contains over 650,000 distinct CDR3 sequences, roughly 15% of which appear only once. Stable hyperthyroidism: no ophthalmopathy progression over 18 months of follow-up. This clonotype was counted many times. The target antigen is unknown. Sequencing was carried out using blood. This clonotype was obtained from a man aged 18 to 35 with Graves' hyperthyroidism.

CDR3 nucleotide sequence: TGCAGCGTGGGACTAGCGGGAGTGGAAACGCAGTATTTT. Its protein is CSVGLAGVETQYF. This sequence joins TRBV29-1 and TRBJ2-3; TRBD2 aligns across 14 bases. The CDR3 covers 13 residues. J lost 9 bases, V lost 6 bases, and 5 bases had no gene match. CDR1 is SQVTM, CDR2 ANQGSEA, per germline.